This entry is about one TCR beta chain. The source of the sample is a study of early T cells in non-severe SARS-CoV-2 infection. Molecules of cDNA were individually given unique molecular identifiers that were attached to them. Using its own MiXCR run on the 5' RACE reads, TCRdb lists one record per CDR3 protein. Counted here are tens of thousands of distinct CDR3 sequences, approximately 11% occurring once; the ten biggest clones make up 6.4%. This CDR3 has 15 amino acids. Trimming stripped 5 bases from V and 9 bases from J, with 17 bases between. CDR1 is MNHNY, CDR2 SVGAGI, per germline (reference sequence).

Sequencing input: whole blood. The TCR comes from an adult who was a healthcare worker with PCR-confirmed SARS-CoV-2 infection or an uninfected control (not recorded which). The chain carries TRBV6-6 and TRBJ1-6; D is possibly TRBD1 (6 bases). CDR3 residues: CASSGAGAKFSPLHF. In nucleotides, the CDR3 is TGTGCCAGCAGTGGGGCAGGGGCTAAGTTTTCACCCCTCCACTTT.